This TCR beta chain appears in the sequencing data of a study of identical twins. This CDR3 region has 16 residues. V trimming: 6 bases; J trimming: 4 bases; junction bases outside the gene matches: 7. In germline, CDR1 is SGHRS, CDR2 YFSETQ. TCRdb re-called the 5' RACE reads through MiXCR, storing one row per CDR3 protein. Here the sample spans about 500,000 distinct CDR3 sequences, roughly 13% being singletons. The same data also contributed to another study, on yellow fever vaccine responses in identical twins.

The source material was CD4+ T cells sorted from blood. The V call is TRBV5-1, the J call TRBJ2-5; TRBD2 aligns across 15 bases. The sequence was collected from a woman in her late teens or twenties in good health. CDR3 sequence reads: CASNPPGLAGGETQYF. The CDR3 DNA is TGCGCCAGCAACCCTCCGGGACTAGCGGGGGGAGAGACCCAGTACTTC.